Listed below are T cell receptor beta chains from one sample, sequenced in a study of T cell responses to AZD1222 COVID-19 vaccine. Assay used: immunoSEQ multiplex PCR; TCRdb lists only in-frame clones, some missing. This sample has over 100,000 clones; over 75% occur once, and the top ten carry approximately 19%. The sequencing used peripheral blood, collected on day 0 of AZD1222 vaccination. The receptor set was obtained from an adult in good health. The CDR3 runs from the conserved cysteine through the conserved F or W. The D gene is left open where the match is weak.

j_gene | d_gene | v_gene | CDR3aa
TRBJ1-2 | TRBD1 | TRBV30 | CARASGGVYTF
TRBJ1-5 | - | TRBV19 | CASTPGVGDSNQPQHF
TRBJ2-7 | - | TRBV2 | CASSGGTATYEQYF
TRBJ2-1 | TRBD2 | TRBV9 | CASSENPSGGAGREQFF
TRBJ2-1 | TRBD1 | TRBV7-2 | CASSLVKQGASFF
TRBJ2-7 | TRBD1 | TRBV4-1 | CASSQLDLTGTYEQYF
TRBJ2-2 | - | TRBV27 | CASSLSLTTGELFF
TRBJ2-5 | TRBD1 | TRBV29-1 | CSVEGQGVLETQYF
TRBJ2-7 | - | TRBV27 | CASKEGTNSYEQYF
TRBJ1-5 | - | TRBV21-1 | CASSRLNGGMDQPQHF
TRBJ2-7 | - | TRBV5-1 | CASSLALAISYEQYF
TRBJ1-4 | - | TRBV21-1 | CASSKAQGADKEKLFF
TRBJ2-5 | - | TRBV9 | CASSVGSDQETQYF
TRBJ2-5 | - | TRBV6-5 | CASSSGGEETQYF
TRBJ2-2 | - | TRBV21-1 | CASSKVGLALRTGELFF
TRBJ2-7 | TRBD1 | TRBV2 | CASREGTGANYEQYF
TRBJ2-2 | - | TRBV5-5 | CASSFNRQGKNTGELFF
TRBJ2-5 | - | TRBV6-5 | CASSVLVGGPETQYF
TRBJ1-1 | - | TRBV20-1 | CSASRQRNTEAFF
TRBJ1-2 | - | TRBV7-9 | CASSFTTDMWGYTF
TRBJ1-5 | TRBD1 | TRBV27 | CASSLGTGVNQPQHF
TRBJ2-7 | - | TRBV11-2 | CASSLDSDEQYF